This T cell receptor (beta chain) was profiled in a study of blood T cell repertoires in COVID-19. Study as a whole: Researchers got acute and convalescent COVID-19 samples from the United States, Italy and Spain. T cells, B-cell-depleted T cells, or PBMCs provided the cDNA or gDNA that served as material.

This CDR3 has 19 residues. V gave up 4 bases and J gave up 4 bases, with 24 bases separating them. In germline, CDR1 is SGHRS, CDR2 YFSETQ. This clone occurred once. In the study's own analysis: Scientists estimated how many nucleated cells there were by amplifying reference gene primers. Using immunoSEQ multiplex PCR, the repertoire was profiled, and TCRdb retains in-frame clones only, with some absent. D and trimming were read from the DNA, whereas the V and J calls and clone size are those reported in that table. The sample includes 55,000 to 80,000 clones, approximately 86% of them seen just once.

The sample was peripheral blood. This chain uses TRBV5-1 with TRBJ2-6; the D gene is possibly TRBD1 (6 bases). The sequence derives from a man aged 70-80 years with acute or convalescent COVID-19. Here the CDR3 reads CASSTPQGLRGTGANVLTF. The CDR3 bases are TGCGCCAGCAGCACGCCACAGGGTCTTAGGGGGACCGGGGCCAACGTCCTGACTTTC.